These 29 T cell receptor beta chains came from one sample sequenced in a study of T cells in Graves' hyperthyroidism and ophthalmopathy. TCR beta CDR3 regions were amplified from RNA transcripts. RT-PCR in the first round (using the HTBI primer set) targeted the TCR CDR3. MiXCR, applied by TCRdb to the multiplex PCR reads, yields one record per CDR3 protein. The sample consists of some 490,000 distinct CDR3 sequences, about 20% of them appearing once. Sequences were obtained from blood. Receptor source: a woman between 65 and 79 years old with Graves' ophthalmopathy.

The rearrangement joins TRBV19 to TRBJ1-6; D not certain. Trimming removed 3 bases at V and 7 bases at J, with 7 bases between. CDR1 and CDR2 (germline): LNHDA, SQIVND (reference sequence). The CDR3 totals 13 residues. The CDR3 bases are TGTGCCAGTAGTATGAGACGAAATTCACCCCTCCACTTT. This translates into CASSMRRNSPLHF.

This clonotype appeared a few times. The J gene is TRBJ1-4, the V gene TRBV12-5, with 7 nucleotides matching TRBD1. The CDR3 runs to 15 residues. CDR1 LGHNT and CDR2 FRNRAP come from the germline V gene. Trimming removed 5 bases from V and 8 bases from J; junction bases left unmatched: 11. The CDR3 DNA reads as TGTGCTAGTGGTCCCTCAATCGGACAGGAAGAAAAACTGTTTTTT. Translation: CASGPSIGQEEKLFF.

This clonotype was counted a few times. V is TRBV12-5 and J is TRBJ2-2; 8 bases are a match to TRBD1. CDR1 and CDR2 from the germline V gene are LGHNT and FRNRAP. The CDR3 sequence is 15 residues long. Unmatched junction bases numbered 3, after V lost 5 bases and J lost 1 base. The CDR3 nucleotides read TGTGCTAGTGGTCGCAGGGGGCAGAACACCGGGGAGCTGTTTTTT. It translates to CASGRRGQNTGELFF.

The J gene is TRBJ2-7, the V gene TRBV5-5, with 8 nucleotides matching TRBD1. This CDR3 contains 14 residues. Looked up from germline, CDR1 is SGHKS and CDR2 is YYEKEE (reference sequence). The V gene end was trimmed by 4 bases and the J gene end by 9 bases; junction bases not matched to a gene: 12. CDR3 protein: CASSLGTGLLGQYF. The CDR3 DNA sequence: TGTGCCAGCAGCCTCGGGACAGGCCTTCTCGGGCAGTACTTC.

The table lists this clonotype with many counts. V is TRBV11-2 and J is TRBJ2-1; 7 positions agree with TRBD1. Germline lookup yields CDR1 SGHAT and CDR2 FQNNGV. V was clipped by 3 bases and J by 4 bases; unmatched bases: 3. This CDR3 spans 14 amino acids. This chain's CDR3 is CASSFDRAYNEQFF. The CDR3 coding sequence is TGTGCCAGCAGCTTCGACAGGGCATACAATGAGCAGTTCTTC.

The rearrangement uses TRBV7-9 and TRBJ2-3; 7 positions match TRBD2. The V segment lost 8 bases and the J segment 6 bases; nucleotides outside the gene matches: 2. Germline V gene data show CDR1 as SEHNR and CDR2 as FQNEAQ (reference sequence). There are 11 residues in the CDR3. The DNA of the CDR3 is TGTGCCAGCGCGCGGGAGGATACGCAGTATTTT. It is translated as CASAREDTQYF.

This clonotype was recorded a few times. The germline gene is not matched at one end of the junction; a read error may be the cause. The genes are TRBV3-1 and TRBJ1-5; D gene uncertain. The length of the CDR3 is 15 residues. Germline CDR1 LGHDT, CDR2 YNNKEL (reference sequence). The CDR3 region has the DNA TGTGCCAGCAGCCAAGATCTCAGGTTCAATCGGCCCCAGCATTTT. As protein: CASSQDLRFNRPQHF. Variable domain in full (rest from reference TRBV3-1 and TRBJ1-5): DTAVSQTPKYLVTQMGNDKSIKCEQNLGHDTMYWYKQDSKKFLKIMFSYNNKELIINETVPNRFSPKSPDKAHLNLHINSLELGDSAVYFCASSQDLRFNRPQHFGDGTRLSIL.

With regard to this clonotype: A much larger clone lies one base from this, so it may be a read error. The CDR3 does not close with the conserved phenylalanine or tryptophan, likely indicating a read error. The CDR3 loop is CASRAGLANTEAFS. The CDR3 DNA reads as TGTGCCAGCAGGGCAGGGTTGGCGAACACTGAAGCTTTCTCT. This sequence joins TRBV28 and TRBJ1-1, with a weak D call TRBD1 (5 bases). V lost 6 bases to trimming and J lost 1 base, with 12 bases between them. Germline-derived CDR1 and CDR2 are MDHEN and SYDVKM. This CDR3 is 14 amino acids long.

A note on this clonotype: At one of its ends the junction is not consistent with the germline gene, which may arise from a read error. This chain joins TRBV20-1 and TRBJ2-7, with 7 bases aligning to TRBD1. The CDR3 spans 16 residues. The germline V gene encodes CDR1 DFQATT and CDR2 SNEGSKA (reference sequence). CDR3 DNA sequence: TGCAGTGCTAGGACCTTACCGGGACAGAGCACCTACGGGCAGTACTTC. Protein sequence: CSARTLPGQSTYGQYF.

This clonotype turned up a few times. V gene TRBV20-1 combines with J gene TRBJ2-7; 13 positions match TRBD2. CDR3 length: 16 residues. Germline CDR1 DFQATT, CDR2 SNEGSKA (reference sequence). The V and J ends lost 0 bases and 7 bases, in that order; junction bases with no gene match: 9. The CDR3 protein is CSARDFGTSGIKEQYF. CDR3 DNA: TGCAGTGCTAGAGATTTTGGGACTAGCGGGATAAAAGAGCAGTACTTC.

Points on this clonotype: A much larger clone differs by one base, so this may be a read error. The chain is built from TRBV2 and TRBJ2-7; D possibly corresponds to TRBD2 (7 bases). CDR1 is SNHLY, CDR2 FYNNEI, per germline. This CDR3 contains 14 residues. CDR3 in DNA: TGTGCCAGCGGGCGGGGGCTACTAGAGCCCGAGCAGTGCTTC. Its protein product is CASGRGLLEPEQCF.

There are a few counts of this clonotype. V and J are TRBV9 and TRBJ2-1, with D unclear. Germline CDR1 reads SGDLS; CDR2 reads YYNGEE. The V end lost 4 bases, the J end lost 5 bases, and 16 bases lay between the germline ends. CDR3 length: 15 amino acids. The CDR3 nucleotides read TGTGCCAGCAGCCCAGTGGGCGGCCTAAACAATGAGCAGTTCTTC. Translating it yields CASSPVGGLNNEQFF.

The chain carries TRBV9 and TRBJ1-1; 8 positions agree with TRBD1. Trimming cost V 4 bases and J 6 bases; bases outside gene matches: 8. CDR3 size: 14 residues. Germline V gene lookup returns CDR1 SGDLS and CDR2 YYNGEE. This chain's CDR3 is CASSRGQGLSEAFF. CDR3 in DNA: TGTGCCAGCAGCAGAGGACAGGGTCTCTCTGAAGCTTTCTTT.

This clonotype was recorded a few times. The V call is TRBV6-6, the J call TRBJ2-7; no reliable D call. CDR1 is MNHNY and CDR2 is SVGAGI in the germline V gene (reference sequence). The V end lost 2 bases, the J end lost 3 bases, and 8 bases lay between the germline ends. There are 13 residues in the CDR3. The CDR3 sequence: CASSYRPGYEQYF. CDR3 sequence (DNA): TGTGCCAGCAGTTACAGACCGGGCTACGAGCAGTACTTC.

This clonotype turned up a few times. The rearrangement joins TRBV3-1 to TRBJ1-5; D is unresolved. This CDR3 has 14 residues. V lost 4 bases and J 6 bases, leaving 13 bases between the germline ends. Germline CDR1 reads LGHDT; CDR2 reads YNNKEL (reference sequence). CDR3 sequence reads: CASSPGFDGQPQHF. The DNA of the CDR3 is TGTGCCAGCAGCCCGGGATTCGATGGTCAGCCCCAGCATTTT. Together with reference TRBV3-1 and TRBJ1-5, the CDR3 gives the full variable domain: DTAVSQTPKYLVTQMGNDKSIKCEQNLGHDTMYWYKQDSKKFLKIMFSYNNKELIINETVPNRFSPKSPDKAHLNLHINSLELGDSAVYFCASSPGFDGQPQHFGDGTRLSIL.

This clonotype was recorded many times. The J gene is TRBJ2-1, the V gene TRBV6-1; D not certain. V lost 10 bases, J lost 0 bases, and 10 bases lay in between. Per germline, CDR1 MNHNS and CDR2 SASEGT. This CDR3 spans 13 amino acids. The CDR3 region is CATLRSSYNEQFF. The CDR3, as DNA: TGTGCCACACTCCGGAGCTCCTACAATGAGCAGTTCTTC.

The J gene is TRBJ1-2, the V gene TRBV19; D is undetermined. V was clipped by 0 bases and J by 8 bases, with 13 bases between them. The CDR3 sequence is 14 residues long. Germline lookup yields CDR1 LNHDA and CDR2 SQIVND (reference sequence). The DNA of the CDR3 is TGTGCCAGTAGTATAGATAGAACCAGTGGAGGCTACACCTTC. Protein: CASSIDRTSGGYTF. The whole variable domain, remainder taken from reference TRBV19 and TRBJ1-2, is DGGITQSPKYLFRKEGQNVTLSCEQNLNHDAMYWYRQDPGQGLRLIYYSQIVNDFQKGDIAEGYSVSREKKESFPLTVTSAQKNPTAFYLCASSIDRTSGGYTFGSGTRLTVV.

This clonotype was counted many times. The gene calls are TRBV28 and TRBJ1-5, with D possibly TRBD1 on 5 matching bases. V was cut by 7 bases and J by 3 bases, with 19 bases left in between. CDR3 length: 16 amino acids. Germline CDR1 is MDHEN and CDR2 is SYDVKM. The CDR3 coding sequence is TGTGCCAGCACCCATTCGGGCAGGGCTAACAATCAGCCCCAGCATTTT. Translating it yields CASTHSGRANNQPQHF.

V is TRBV19 and J is TRBJ2-4; 8 nucleotides match TRBD1. The length of the CDR3 is 14 residues. J was trimmed by 9 bases and V by 5 bases; bases with no gene match: 9. The germline V gene has CDR1 LNHDA and CDR2 SQIVND (reference sequence). CDR3 DNA: TGTGCCAGTAGTGAGGACAGGGTAGCTGTCATTCAGTACTTC. This encodes CASSEDRVAVIQYF.

This clonotype was counted ten times or more. The genes are TRBV12-3 or TRBV12-4 and TRBJ2-3, with D possibly matching TRBD2 (6 bases). The CDR3 length is 17 residues. V lost 2 bases and J lost 8, with 23 bases in between. The CDR3 DNA is TGTGCCAGCAGTTTATACGGAGGGAAAGTGAATCGGGGTACGCAGTATTTT. Its translation is CASSLYGGKVNRGTQYF.

This clonotype has at least ten counts. The rearrangement joins TRBV20-1 to TRBJ2-7; 8 nucleotides line up with TRBD1. Germline V gives CDR1 DFQATT, CDR2 SNEGSKA (reference sequence). The CDR3 sequence is 14 residues long. Germline trimming cut 6 bases from V and 0 bases from J; bases unmatched to any gene: 7. The CDR3 region is CSADSTGASYEQYF. CDR3 bases: TGCAGTGCCGATTCGACAGGGGCCTCCTACGAGCAGTACTTC.

In this sample, this clonotype turned up a few times. This chain links TRBV29-1 with TRBJ2-7; D is possibly TRBD1 (5 bases). The germline V gene encodes CDR1 SQVTM and CDR2 ANQGSEA. The CDR3 runs to 11 residues. V was trimmed by 6 bases and J by 6 bases, leaving 12 bases between them. CDR3 loop: CSVLQATEQYF. CDR3 sequence (DNA): TGCAGCGTCTTACAGGCGACCGAGCAGTACTTC.

This clonotype has a count of ten or more. The CDR3 reads CSVEGGGNFQETQYF. The CDR3 nucleotides read TGCAGCGTTGAGGGTGGGGGGAACTTCCAAGAGACCCAGTACTTC. V is TRBV29-1 and J is TRBJ2-5, with D perhaps TRBD2 (6 bases). V lost 3 bases, J lost 1 base, and 15 bases lay in between. The CDR3 has 15 residues. CDR1 is SQVTM and CDR2 is ANQGSEA in the germline V gene.

This clonotype came up many times. The genes are TRBV29-1 and TRBJ2-3; 7 positions agree with TRBD2. After removal of 6 bases from V and 2 bases from J, the junction contained 8 bases not matched to a gene. This CDR3 comprises 14 residues. Germline CDR1 is SQVTM and CDR2 is ANQGSEA. CDR3 DNA sequence: TGCAGCGTGTCCGCTAGCGGACCCACAGATACGCAGTATTTT. Amino acids: CSVSASGPTDTQYF.

This clonotype came up many times. V gene TRBV28 combines with J gene TRBJ2-7; 10 bases fit TRBD2. The trim removed 5 bases at V and 4 bases at J, leaving 8 bases unmatched. The CDR3 loop spans 15 amino acids. Germline V lookup: CDR1 MDHEN, CDR2 SYDVKM. The DNA of the CDR3 is TGTGCCAGCAGTCTACCCTCGGGACTAGCGTACGAGCAGTACTTC. Translated, it gives CASSLPSGLAYEQYF.

The chain employs TRBV19 and TRBJ2-2; D is possibly TRBD1 or TRBD2 (5 bases each). The CDR3 contains 15 residues. Germline V CDR1 and CDR2: LNHDA, SQIVND (reference sequence). V was clipped by 7 bases and J by 1 base, with 13 bases between them. The CDR3 bases are TGTGCCAGTAAGGTGAGGGGCCGGAACACCGGGGAGCTGTTTTTT. Residues: CASKVRGRNTGELFF.

The chain combines TRBV6-6 with TRBJ1-3; no reliable D call. The CDR3 loop spans 16 amino acids. Germline V lookup: CDR1 MNHNY, CDR2 SVGAGI (reference sequence). V was cut by 2 bases and J by 3 bases, with 14 bases left in between. The CDR3 sequence: CASSYPDLGVGNTIYF. CDR3 coding DNA: TGTGCCAGCAGTTACCCCGACCTCGGGGTTGGAAACACCATATATTTT.

This chain joins TRBV27 and TRBJ1-2; D might be TRBD1 (5 bases). CDR1 MNHEY and CDR2 SMNVEV come from the germline V gene (reference sequence). The ends were cut back, 6 bases at V and 5 bases at J, with 25 bases in the middle. The CDR3 is 17 residues long. The CDR3 bases are TGTGCCAGCAGCTCAGTCGTCGGCAGGGTATCTGGATATGGCTACACCTTC. Translating it yields CASSSVVGRVSGYGYTF.

In its sample, this clonotype was seen many times. J is TRBJ2-7 and V is TRBV2; maybe TRBD1 (6 bases). The CDR3 has 16 amino acids. The V and J ends lost 6 bases and 4 bases respectively, with 22 bases between them. Per the germline V gene, CDR1 is SNHLY and CDR2 is FYNNEI. CDR3 DNA sequence: TGTGCCAGCAGAGGGACACAGGGCCCCGAAGGGTACGAGCAGTACTTC. The encoded protein is CASRGTQGPEGYEQYF. Looking up the rest from reference TRBV2 and TRBJ2-7 gives the full variable domain: EPEVTQTPSHQVTQMGQEVILRCVPISNHLYFYWYRQILGQKVEFLVSFYNNEISEKSEIFDDQFSVERPDGSNFTLKIRSTKLEDSAMYFCASRGTQGPEGYEQYFGPGTRLTVT.